These 20 T cell receptor beta chains were all obtained from the same sample, sequenced in a study of T cell responses to AZD1222 COVID-19 vaccine. This table comes from immunoSEQ multiplex PCR, and its TCRdb copy is limited to in-frame clones, with some not included. This table holds some 150,000 clones, 70% to 90% found once. The source was peripheral blood, collected on day 0 of AZD1222 vaccination. These TCRs come from an adult in good health.

A few counts support this clone. V usage is TRBV6-2 or TRBV6-3 and J usage is TRBJ1-5, with D perhaps TRBD1 (5 bases). Germline values: CDR1 MNHEY, CDR2 SVGEGT. V lost 0 bases to trimming and J lost 6 bases, with 9 bases between them. The CDR3 has 14 residues. This CDR3 reads CASSYSGLSQPQHF. CDR3 coding DNA: TGTGCCAGCAGTTACTCGGGGCTAAGTCAGCCCCAGCATTTT.

The chain joins TRBV18 to TRBJ1-6, with a weak D call TRBD1 (6 bases). The CDR3 has 16 amino acids. Germline values: CDR1 KGHSH, CDR2 LQKENI. Trimming left V 2 bases short and J 5 bases short, with 13 bases between. Here the CDR3 DNA reads TGTGCCAGCTCACCAAAACTGGACAGCCATAATTCACCCCTCCACTTT. This codes for CASSPKLDSHNSPLHF.

The chain couples TRBV4-2 to TRBJ2-3; 12 positions match TRBD2. The CDR3 contains 15 residues. From germline, CDR1 is LGHNA and CDR2 YNFKEQ. The J segment lost 4 bases and the V segment lost 5 bases, leaving 4 bases of the junction unmatched. CDR3 DNA sequence: TGTGCCAGCAGCAGGACTAGCGGGGAGGCAGATACGCAGTATTTT. Its protein product is CASSRTSGEADTQYF.

The V gene is TRBV19, the J gene TRBJ2-6; unclear D gene. This CDR3 is built from 17 residues. CDR1 and CDR2 from the germline V gene are LNHDA and SQIVND (reference sequence). The ends were cut back, 5 bases at V and 0 bases at J, with 14 bases in the middle. CDR3 region: CASSVQALFSGANVLTF. In nucleotides, the CDR3 is TGTGCCAGTAGTGTCCAGGCCCTCTTCTCTGGGGCCAACGTCCTGACTTTC.

This sequence joins TRBV2 and TRBJ1-1; the D is unclear. CDR3 length: 13 residues. Germline lookup yields CDR1 SNHLY and CDR2 FYNNEI. The V end was cut by 2 bases, the J end by 3 bases, with 7 bases between. The CDR3 reads CASSERWDTEAFF. For the CDR3, the DNA is TGTGCCAGCAGTGAAAGGTGGGACACTGAAGCTTTCTTT.

This chain joins TRBV27 and TRBJ1-2; perhaps TRBD1 as D (6 bases). The V and J ends lost 2 bases and 0 bases respectively, with 13 bases between them. Germline V CDR1 and CDR2: MNHEY, SMNVEV (reference sequence). This CDR3 region has 16 residues. CDR3 bases: TGTGCCAGCAGTTTAGGGAGCGGGACATCTAACTATGGCTACACCTTC. As protein: CASSLGSGTSNYGYTF.

Here the CDR3 reads CASSEGQLRAFF. The DNA for the CDR3 is TGTGCCAGCAGTGAAGGACAGTTAAGGGCTTTCTTT. This sequence joins TRBV25-1 and TRBJ1-1, with D possibly being TRBD1 (6 bases). Germline V gene data show CDR1 as MGHDK and CDR2 as SYGVNS. Between the trimmed V and J ends, which lost 2 bases and 11 bases, there was a span of 12 bases. This CDR3 is 12 amino acids long.

This clone was seen once. The chain has TRBV9 and TRBJ2-1; TRBD2 is a possible D gene (6 bases). From germline, CDR1 is SGDLS and CDR2 YYNGEE. This CDR3 spans 14 amino acids. Trimming took 7 bases from V and 3 from J, leaving 14 bases between them. The DNA of the CDR3 is TGTGCCAGCTCCCCGTCCGGGGGCTACAATGAGCAGTTCTTC. This codes for CASSPSGGYNEQFF.

This clone has just one count. The V gene is TRBV10-1, the J gene TRBJ1-5; 7 bases align to TRBD1. The CDR3 is made up of 16 amino acids. Per the germline V gene, CDR1 is WNHNN and CDR2 is SYGVQD (reference sequence). J was trimmed by 1 base and V by 7 bases; bases with no gene match: 10. DNA of the CDR3: TGCGCCAGCATCGCCCGACAGGGAGGGAGCAATCAGCCCCAGCATTTT. Protein sequence: CASIARQGGSNQPQHF.

The gene calls are TRBV7-6 and TRBJ1-3, with D tentatively TRBD1 (5 bases). This CDR3 comprises 16 residues. Germline CDR1 reads SGHVS; CDR2 reads FNYEAQ. V lost 0 bases and J lost 0, with 9 bases in between. CDR3 sequence: CASSLAGRGSGNTIYF. In DNA, the CDR3 is TGTGCCAGCAGCTTAGCGGGGAGGGGCTCTGGAAACACCATATATTTT.

The J gene is TRBJ1-3, the V gene TRBV30; 12 bases fit TRBD1. This CDR3 is built from 21 residues. V was pared by 0 bases and J by 1 base, with 16 bases of the junction left unmatched. Germline CDR1 GTSNPN, CDR2 SVGIG (reference sequence). The CDR3 region has the DNA TGTGCCTGGAGTGTTTCCGGGACAGGGGGCGAGTACCGCCAATCTGGAAACACCATATATTTT. Its protein product is CAWSVSGTGGEYRQSGNTIYF. Full variable domain (rest looked up from reference TRBV30 and TRBJ1-3): SQTIHQWPATLVQPVGSPLSLECTVEGTSNPNLYWYRQAAGRGLQLLFYSVGIGQISSEVPQNLSASRPQDRQFILSSKKLLLSDSGFYLCAWSVSGTGGEYRQSGNTIYFGEGSWLTVV.

The chain links TRBV7-3 to TRBJ1-1; a weak D match, TRBD1 (5 bases). CDR3 length: 13 residues. The germline gives CDR1 SGHTA, CDR2 FQGTGA. The ends were cut back, 5 bases at V and 5 bases at J, with 12 bases in the middle. For the CDR3, the DNA is TGTGCCAGCAGCAATTTGGGGGGAACTGAAGCTTTCTTT. This codes for CASSNLGGTEAFF. Using reference TRBV7-3 and TRBJ1-1 for the parts outside the CDR3, the full variable domain is GAGVSQTPSNKVTEKGKYVELRCDPISGHTALYWYRQSLGQGPEFLIYFQGTGAADDSGLPNDRFFAVRPEGSVSTLKIQRTERGDSAVYLCASSNLGGTEAFFGQGTRLTVV.

The V and J genes are TRBV28 and TRBJ1-5; D might be TRBD1 (6 bases). The CDR3 is 16 amino acids. V lost 5 bases and J 3 bases, leaving 17 bases between the germline ends. Germline lookup yields CDR1 MDHEN and CDR2 SYDVKM. The CDR3 reads CASSLYRVPNNQPQHF. CDR3 sequence (DNA): TGTGCCAGCAGTCTTTACAGGGTTCCTAACAATCAGCCCCAGCATTTT.

The chain recombines TRBV7-2 with TRBJ1-1; 7 bases align to TRBD1. The CDR3 is made up of 14 amino acids. Germline V lookup: CDR1 SGHTA, CDR2 FQGNSA. After removal of 4 bases from V and 4 bases from J, the junction contained 6 bases not matched to a gene. The DNA for the CDR3 is TGTGCCAGCAGCTCCTCCGGGACAGTCACTGAAGCTTTCTTT. Translated: CASSSSGTVTEAFF. Full variable domain (rest looked up from reference TRBV7-2 and TRBJ1-1): GAGVSQSPSNKVTEKGKDVELRCDPISGHTALYWYRQSLGQGLEFLIYFQGNSAPDKSGLPSDRFSAERTGGSVSTLTIQRTQQEDSAVYLCASSSSGTVTEAFFGQGTRLTVV.

The rearrangement links TRBV19 to TRBJ2-2; D is ambiguous. Trimming removed 6 bases at V and 0 bases at J, with 14 bases between. Per germline, CDR1 LNHDA and CDR2 SQIVND (reference sequence). CDR3 size: 16 residues. Here the CDR3 DNA reads TGTGCCAGTAGGGGTGGTTACACTACGAACACCGGGGAGCTGTTTTTT. Protein sequence: CASRGGYTTNTGELFF.

The chain recombines TRBV4-2 with TRBJ1-1, with D possibly being TRBD1 (6 bases). Germline V gives CDR1 LGHNA, CDR2 YNFKEQ. Trimming took off 6 bases at V and 1 base at J, with 12 bases between the two ends. The CDR3 is 14 residues long. The CDR3 DNA reads TGTGCCAGCAGGGCCGGGACAACGAACACTGAAGCTTTCTTT. Translating it yields CASRAGTTNTEAFF.

The chain has TRBV28 and TRBJ1-2; possibly TRBD1 for D (6 bases). The CDR3 loop spans 12 amino acids. Germline V gives CDR1 MDHEN, CDR2 SYDVKM. The ends were cut back, 9 bases at V and 5 bases at J, with 13 bases in the middle. The CDR3 bases are TGTGCCAGTACAGGGAGTTTTTATGGCTACACCTTC. Translated, it gives CASTGSFYGYTF.

The V call is TRBV5-4, the J call TRBJ1-2, with 8 bases aligning to TRBD1. The J segment lost 5 bases and the V segment lost 4 bases, leaving 7 bases of the junction unmatched. Germline V gives CDR1 SGHNT, CDR2 YYREEE (reference sequence). This CDR3 has 14 amino acids. CDR3 coding DNA: TGTGCCAGCAGCGTGGACAGGGTTAGATATGGCTACACCTTC. Protein product: CASSVDRVRYGYTF.

This sequence joins TRBV6-1 and TRBJ1-4, with D unresolved. The V gene's germline CDR1 is MNHNS and CDR2 SASEGT. V lost 4 bases to trimming and J lost 5 bases, with 17 bases between them. The CDR3 has 16 residues. The CDR3 is CASSGAKGMRNEKLFF. As DNA, the CDR3 is TGTGCCAGCAGTGGGGCGAAAGGGATGAGGAATGAAAAACTGTTTTTT.

This rearrangement joins TRBV9 to TRBJ1-1; TRBD1 agrees at 7 bases. Per the germline V gene, CDR1 is SGDLS and CDR2 is YYNGEE. Trimming took 2 bases from V and 1 from J; bases not matched to a gene: 5. This CDR3 contains 15 residues. CDR3 residues: CASSVVGTANTEAFF. The CDR3 coding sequence is TGTGCCAGCAGCGTCGTTGGGACAGCGAACACTGAAGCTTTCTTT.